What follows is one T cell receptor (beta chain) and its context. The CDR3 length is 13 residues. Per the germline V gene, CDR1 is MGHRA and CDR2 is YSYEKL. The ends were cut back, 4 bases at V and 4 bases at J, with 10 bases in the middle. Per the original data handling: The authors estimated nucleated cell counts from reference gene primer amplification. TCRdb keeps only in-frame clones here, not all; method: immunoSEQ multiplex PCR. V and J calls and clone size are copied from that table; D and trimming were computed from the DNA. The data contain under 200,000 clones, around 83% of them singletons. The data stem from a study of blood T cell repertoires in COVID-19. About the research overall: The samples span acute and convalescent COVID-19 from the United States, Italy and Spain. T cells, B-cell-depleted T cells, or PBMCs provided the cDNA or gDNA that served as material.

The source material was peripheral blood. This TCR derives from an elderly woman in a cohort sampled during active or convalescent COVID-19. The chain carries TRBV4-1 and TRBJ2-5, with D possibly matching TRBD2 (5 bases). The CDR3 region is CASSPRELETQYF. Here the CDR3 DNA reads TGCGCCAGCAGCCCCCGGGAACTAGAGACCCAGTACTTC.